This passage covers 26 T cell receptor beta chains from one sample sequenced in a study of blood T cells in healthy people across ages. A second PCR of about 6 to 11 cycles used a sample-barcoded 5' primer and a J-beta primer mix. TCRdb recomputed calls from the 5' RACE reads with MiXCR, one row per CDR3 protein. The sample holds 1,800,000 or so distinct CDR3 sequences; roughly two fifths are singletons and the top ten take more than 20%. Sequencing was carried out using blood. The source is a human donor in good health.

The chain couples TRBV21-1 to TRBJ1-6. TRBV21-1 is shown as a pseudogene. The CDR3 covers 15 residues. CDR3 DNA sequence: TGTGCCAGCAGCAAAGGCGGGGGAATAGGATCACCCCTCCACTTT. This sequence encodes CASSKGGGIGSPLHF.

This rearrangement joins TRBV9 to TRBJ1-2, with unresolved D. Trimming shortened V by 1 base and J by 8 bases, and 9 bases separated the two germline ends. Germline V gene data show CDR1 as SGDLS and CDR2 as YYNGEE. The CDR3 consists of 12 residues. The CDR3 bases are TGTGCCAGCAGCGTATCGGGGTGGGGCTACACCTTC. This gives the protein CASSVSGWGYTF. The entire variable domain, with the rest obtained from reference TRBV9 and TRBJ1-2, is as follows: DSGVTQTPKHLITATGQRVTLRCSPRSGDLSVYWYQQSLDQGLQFLIQYYNGEERAKGNILERFSAQQFPDLHSELNLSSLELGDSALYFCASSVSGWGYTFGSGTRLTVV.

This clonotype was picked up a small number of times. The rearrangement links TRBV7-2 to TRBJ2-1, with 12 bases aligning to TRBD2. The V gene end was trimmed by 4 bases and the J gene end by 0 bases; junction bases not matched to a gene: 13. There are 20 residues in the CDR3. Germline V gene lookup returns CDR1 SGHTA and CDR2 FQGNSA. The CDR3 nucleotides read TGTGCCAGCAGCTCCGGGCAACTAGCGGGGGGCCTTAGCTCCTACAATGAGCAGTTCTTC. This encodes CASSSGQLAGGLSSYNEQFF.

The chain employs TRBV5-1 and TRBJ2-1; D is ambiguous. Germline loops: CDR1 SGHRS, CDR2 YFSETQ. Between the trimmed V and J ends, which lost 4 bases and 9 bases, there was a span of 14 bases. CDR3 length: 13 residues. The CDR3 spells CASSLQVGGEQFF. The CDR3 coding sequence is TGCGCCAGCAGCCTCCAGGTCGGCGGTGAGCAGTTCTTC.

The rearrangement uses TRBV6-2 or TRBV6-3 and TRBJ1-2; D uncertain. Germline values: CDR1 MNHEY, CDR2 SVGEGT. The CDR3 has 14 residues. Trimming stripped 11 bases from V and 4 bases from J, with 20 bases between. The CDR3 reads CAGTVGLRTYGYTF. The CDR3 nucleotides are TGTGCCGGCACGGTCGGACTGCGAACCTATGGCTACACCTTC.

This clonotype occurred a few times. The V and J genes are TRBV20-1 and TRBJ2-1; 8 positions agree with TRBD2. Unmatched junction bases numbered 7, after V lost 6 bases and J lost 3 bases. Germline values: CDR1 DFQATT, CDR2 SNEGSKA (reference sequence). This CDR3 has 14 amino acids. CDR3 residues: CSASSGGLYNEQFF. Written as DNA, the CDR3 is TGCAGTGCCTCCTCGGGGGGGCTCTACAATGAGCAGTTCTTC.

This clonotype was seen more than once but under ten times. This rearrangement joins TRBV4-1 to TRBJ2-1; possibly TRBD1 or TRBD2 for D (6 bases each). V was shortened by 3 bases and J by 3 bases, with 15 bases between the two germline ends. CDR3 length: 16 amino acids. CDR1 is MGHRA, CDR2 YSYEKL, per germline. CDR3 region: CASSQEGVIGYNEQFF. DNA for the CDR3: TGCGCCAGCAGCCAGGAGGGGGTCATAGGCTACAATGAGCAGTTCTTC.

The table lists this clonotype with a count of one. The rearrangement uses TRBV3-1 and TRBJ1-1; D call uncertain. Germline V lookup: CDR1 LGHDT, CDR2 YNNKEL (reference sequence). V shed 0 bases and J shed 8 bases, with 7 bases lying between them. This CDR3 has 12 amino acids. The CDR3 loop reads CASSQDTREAFF. The CDR3 bases are TGTGCCAGCAGCCAAGATACCAGGGAAGCTTTCTTT. Based on the CDR3 plus reference TRBV3-1 and TRBJ1-1, the full variable domain is DTAVSQTPKYLVTQMGNDKSIKCEQNLGHDTMYWYKQDSKKFLKIMFSYNNKELIINETVPNRFSPKSPDKAHLNLHINSLELGDSAVYFCASSQDTREAFFGQGTRLTVV.

V gene TRBV7-9 combines with J gene TRBJ2-1; TRBD2 might be the D (7 bases). CDR1 and CDR2 from the germline V gene are SEHNR and FQNEAQ (reference sequence). V shed 0 bases and J shed 1 base, with 10 bases lying between them. CDR3 size: 16 residues. For the CDR3, the DNA is TGTGCCAGCAGCTTAGCGGCGGGGGCTTCCTACAATGAGCAGTTCTTC. Translated: CASSLAAGASYNEQFF.

The rearrangement links TRBV12-3 or TRBV12-4 to TRBJ2-4, with 10 bases aligning to TRBD1. The trim removed 6 bases at V and 8 bases at J, leaving 4 bases unmatched. This CDR3 is 13 amino acids long. Here the CDR3 reads CASRPGTGDIQYF. The CDR3 region has the DNA TGTGCCAGCAGACCCGGGACAGGGGACATTCAGTACTTC.

This chain connects TRBV20-1 to TRBJ2-7; 9 bases match TRBD1. This CDR3 comprises 12 residues. Germline CDR1 DFQATT, CDR2 SNEGSKA (reference sequence). V trimming: 6 bases; J trimming: 4 bases; junction bases outside the gene matches: 4. Here the CDR3 DNA reads TGCAGTGCGCGGGACAGGGATTACGAGCAGTACGTC. Its protein product is CSARDRDYEQYV.

This rearrangement joins TRBV28 to TRBJ2-4; possible D gene TRBD2, 6 bases. Germline V gene data show CDR1 as MDHEN and CDR2 as SYDVKM. The CDR3 has 15 residues. The ends were cut back, 2 bases at V and 8 bases at J, with 16 bases in the middle. CDR3 DNA: TGTGCCAGCAGTTTAGGGGGGACGTCGGAGGACATTCAGTACTTC. As protein: CASSLGGTSEDIQYF. Filled out from reference TRBV28 and TRBJ2-4, the complete variable domain reads DVKVTQSSRYLVKRTGEKVFLECVQDMDHENMFWYRQDPGLGLRLIYFSYDVKMKEKGDIPEGYSVSREKKERFSLILESASTNQTSMYLCASSLGGTSEDIQYFGAGTRLSVL.

This clonotype was picked up a small number of times. The CDR3 DNA reads as TGTGCCAGCAGCCAGGGACAGGGGTCAAATTCACCCCTCCACTTT. Translated: CASSQGQGSNSPLHF. This chain uses TRBV4-2 with TRBJ1-6, with 10 nucleotides matching TRBD1. Germline V gene lookup returns CDR1 LGHNA and CDR2 YNFKEQ. The CDR3 has 15 residues. Trimming took 3 bases from V and 7 from J; bases not matched to a gene: 3.

The V and J genes are TRBV12-3 or TRBV12-4 and TRBJ2-3; 12 nucleotides align to TRBD2. This CDR3 region has 14 residues. V trimming: 8 bases; J trimming: 6 bases; junction bases outside the gene matches: 6. The chain's CDR3 is CASHSSGGADTQYF. The CDR3 nucleotides read TGTGCCAGCCACTCTAGCGGGGGGGCGGATACGCAGTATTTT.

V usage is TRBV4-3 and J usage is TRBJ2-1; D may be TRBD1 (6 bases). CDR3 length: 15 amino acids. Trimming stripped 1 base from V and 4 bases from J, with 11 bases between. Germline V lookup: CDR1 LGHNA, CDR2 YSLEER. The CDR3 spells CASSQAGTPYNEQFF. Written as DNA, the CDR3 is TGCGCCAGCAGCCAAGCCGGGACACCTTACAATGAGCAGTTCTTC.

This rearrangement joins TRBV7-2 to TRBJ2-1; possible D gene TRBD2, 6 bases. This CDR3 is built from 13 residues. Trimming stripped 1 base from V and 10 bases from J, with 11 bases between. Per germline, CDR1 SGHTA and CDR2 FQGNSA. CDR3: CASSLGDSREQFF. Here the CDR3 DNA reads TGTGCCAGCAGCTTAGGGGACTCCCGAGAGCAGTTCTTC.

V usage is TRBV4-1 and J usage is TRBJ1-6; maybe TRBD1 (6 bases). The CDR3 is made up of 15 amino acids. Trimming pared 3 bases from V and 7 bases from J, leaving 13 bases between. CDR1 and CDR2 (germline): MGHRA, YSYEKL. The CDR3 region has the DNA TGCGCCAGCAGCCAGATCACAGGGAAGAATTCACCCCTCCACTTT. It translates to CASSQITGKNSPLHF.

The chain employs TRBV7-9 and TRBJ2-5; D is unclear. The CDR3 is 12 amino acids. CDR1 is SEHNR and CDR2 is FQNEAQ in the germline V gene (reference sequence). V lost 5 bases, J lost 5 bases, and 9 bases lay in between. The CDR3 is CASSDRVETQYF. CDR3 coding DNA: TGTGCCAGCAGCGACCGAGTGGAGACCCAGTACTTC.

Regarding this clonotype: A junction boundary mismatches the germline segment, possibly from a read error. V is TRBV24-1 and J is TRBJ2-3; no clear D. Germline loops: CDR1 KGHDR, CDR2 SFDVKD. CDR3 length: 12 residues. The CDR3 loop is CPTSGSTDTQFF. The CDR3 coding sequence is TGTCCCACCAGTGGTAGCACAGATACGCAGTTTTTT.

This clonotype was seen only a few times. The J gene is TRBJ1-2, the V gene TRBV7-2, with no clear D. Trimming shortened V by 1 base and J by 7 bases, and 19 bases separated the two germline ends. The length of the CDR3 is 16 residues. The germline V gene has CDR1 SGHTA and CDR2 FQGNSA. CDR3 sequence (DNA): TGTGCCAGCAGCTTAGATGAGCGTAGGGATCCTTTTGGCTACACCTTC. Translating it yields CASSLDERRDPFGYTF.

This chain uses TRBV4-3 with TRBJ2-5; D ambiguous. Germline V gene sequence: CDR1 LGHNA, CDR2 YSLEER. V lost 0 bases and J 5 bases, leaving 13 bases between the germline ends. This CDR3 region has 15 residues. The CDR3 DNA follows: TGCGCCAGCAGCCAAGATGCTGGCCGGTGGGAGACCCAGTACTTC. This encodes CASSQDAGRWETQYF.

The J gene is TRBJ2-3, the V gene TRBV12-5; 8 nucleotides align to TRBD1. CDR1 LGHNT and CDR2 FRNRAP come from the germline V gene. V lost 5 bases to trimming and J lost 4 bases; unmatched junction nucleotides: 8. The CDR3 loop spans 15 amino acids. For the CDR3, the DNA is TGTGCTAGTGGTAATCGGACAGGGATGGCAGATACGCAGTATTTT. Residues: CASGNRTGMADTQYF.

This clonotype was counted only a few times. The rearrangement uses TRBV4-1 and TRBJ2-7; D may correspond to TRBD1 or TRBD2 (5 bases each). Between the trimmed V and J ends, which lost 1 base and 0 bases, there was a span of 16 bases. This CDR3 is 17 amino acids long. CDR1 is MGHRA and CDR2 is YSYEKL in the germline V gene. As DNA, the CDR3 is TGCGCCAGCAGCCAAGTGATCCGAGGGGAACTCTCCTACGAGCAGTACTTC. It is translated as CASSQVIRGELSYEQYF.

V gene TRBV6-2 or TRBV6-3 combines with J gene TRBJ2-1; TRBD2 matches 7 bases. The CDR3 loop spans 15 amino acids. V dropped 2 bases and J dropped 2; count of bases not matched to a gene: 3. The germline V gene encodes CDR1 MNHEY and CDR2 SVGEGT. CDR3 nucleotides: TGTGCCAGCAGTTACGGGGGGGAGACCTACAATGAGCAGTTCTTC. Amino acids: CASSYGGETYNEQFF.

The chain has TRBV5-4 and TRBJ2-4, with TRBD2 matching 11 bases. The J call may be faulty, since TRBJ2-7 better matches the DNA end. There are 15 residues in the CDR3. Germline V gene lookup returns CDR1 SGHNT and CDR2 YYREEE (reference sequence). Here the CDR3 DNA reads TGTGCCAGCAGCTCTCTAGCGGGGGGAGACTACGAGCAGTACTTC. Translated: CASSSLAGGDYEQYF.

The V gene is TRBV3-1, the J gene TRBJ2-7, with 9 nucleotides matching TRBD2. V trimming: 4 bases; J trimming: 7 bases; junction bases outside the gene matches: 17. The CDR3 contains 17 residues. Germline CDR1 is LGHDT and CDR2 is YNNKEL (reference sequence). The CDR3 region has the DNA TGTGCCAGCAGCCCACGGGATGGGCTAGCGGGGAGCCGTGAGCAGTACTTC. Its translation: CASSPRDGLAGSREQYF.